Presented here are 24 T cell receptor beta chains from one specimen sequenced in a study of lymphopenia after photon versus proton radiotherapy. The repertoire was sequenced with immunoSEQ multiplex PCR; TCRdb's copy has only in-frame clones and lacks some. The data hold about 30,000 clones, with nearly 95% observed a single time. Sample: peripheral blood, taken from a patient treated with photon-based radiotherapy. The receptors originated from a woman aged 45 to 65 with cholangiocarcinoma.

This chain joins TRBV29-1 and TRBJ2-5; D not resolved. Trimming pared 4 bases from V and 2 bases from J, leaving 11 bases between. The CDR3 spans 13 residues. Looked up from germline, CDR1 is SQVTM and CDR2 is ANQGSEA. The CDR3 DNA sequence: TGCAGCGTTGTTTTCCGAGAGCAAGAGACCCAGTACTTC. Residues: CSVVFREQETQYF.

The chain uses TRBV7-6 and TRBJ2-2; possibly TRBD1 or TRBD2 for D (6 bases each). Looked up from germline, CDR1 is SGHVS and CDR2 is FNYEAQ. The CDR3 totals 14 residues. Trimming pared 5 bases from V and 7 bases from J, leaving 14 bases between. The CDR3, as DNA: TGTGCCAGCAGCCTATGGGGGGCGAACGGGGAGCTGTTTTTT. This codes for CASSLWGANGELFF.

J is TRBJ2-7 and V is TRBV4-3, with TRBD1 matching over 9 bases. Losses at the gene ends were 6 bases for V and 1 base for J; bases not matched to a gene: 16. Germline V gene sequence: CDR1 LGHNA, CDR2 YSLEER. The CDR3 spans 18 residues. Here the CDR3 reads CASSRQSLGTGISYEQYF. The CDR3 DNA is TGCGCCAGCAGTCGGCAATCTCTTGGGACAGGGATATCCTACGAGCAGTACTTC.

The J gene is TRBJ2-3, the V gene TRBV19; D assignment may be TRBD1 or TRBD2 (5 bases each). V gave up 4 bases and J gave up 0 bases, with 8 bases separating them. The CDR3 covers 14 residues. CDR1 LNHDA and CDR2 SQIVND come from the germline V gene (reference sequence). CDR3: CASSTGPSTDTQYF. In DNA, the CDR3 is TGTGCCAGTAGTACGGGACCTAGCACAGATACGCAGTATTTT.

The CDR3 here is CASSDVRRGTGELFF. CDR3 nucleotide sequence: TGTGCCAGTAGTGACGTCAGGAGGGGAACCGGGGAGCTGTTTTTT. The chain employs TRBV19 and TRBJ2-2; maybe TRBD2 (6 bases). The CDR3 is 15 residues long. V lost 5 bases and J 5 bases, leaving 15 bases between the germline ends. CDR1 and CDR2 from the germline V gene are LNHDA and SQIVND (reference sequence).

The count of this clone is one. J is TRBJ2-7 and V is TRBV28, with D possibly TRBD2 on 5 matching bases. The CDR3 is 15 residues long. CDR1 and CDR2 (germline): MDHEN, SYDVKM. Deletions cut 9 bases from V and 5 bases from J, with 23 bases between. The CDR3 loop reads CASKPQSTGRNEQYF. As DNA, the CDR3 is TGTGCCAGTAAGCCACAGTCGACGGGAAGGAACGAGCAGTACTTC.

The chain carries TRBV7-2 and TRBJ1-2; TRBD1 is a possible D gene (6 bases). The CDR3 is made up of 15 amino acids. Germline V gene sequence: CDR1 SGHTA, CDR2 FQGNSA. V lost 1 base, J lost 7 bases, and 16 bases lay in between. CDR3 coding DNA: TGTGCCAGCAGCTTAGTTGGCGGGGGCGTCACTGGCTACACCTTC. Its protein product is CASSLVGGGVTGYTF.

The chain uses TRBV7-2 and TRBJ2-3; the D is unclear. V lost 3 bases, J lost 4 bases, and 8 bases lay in between. The CDR3 has 13 residues. CDR1 SGHTA and CDR2 FQGNSA come from the germline V gene. The CDR3 loop is CASSFAEADTQYF. The CDR3 bases are TGTGCCAGCAGCTTTGCAGAGGCAGATACGCAGTATTTT.

The J gene is TRBJ2-7, the V gene TRBV10-3, with TRBD1 matching 9 bases. V trimming: 11 bases; J trimming: 5 bases; junction bases outside the gene matches: 10. Germline V gene data show CDR1 as ENHRY and CDR2 as SYGVKD. The CDR3 has 13 amino acids. DNA of the CDR3: TGTGCCCTCCTGGACAGGGGCACGGACGAGCAGTACTTC. Encoded protein: CALLDRGTDEQYF.

The chain is built from TRBV30 and TRBJ2-7, with D possibly matching TRBD2 (5 bases). Between the trimmed V and J ends, which lost 0 bases and 0 bases, there was a span of 12 bases. The CDR3 is made up of 15 amino acids. Germline values: CDR1 GTSNPN, CDR2 SVGIG (reference sequence). CDR3 in DNA: TGTGCCTGGAGTGTGCCGGGGTATCTCTCCTACGAGCAGTACTTC. Translation gives CAWSVPGYLSYEQYF. Variable domain in full (rest from reference TRBV30 and TRBJ2-7): SQTIHQWPATLVQPVGSPLSLECTVEGTSNPNLYWYRQAAGRGLQLLFYSVGIGQISSEVPQNLSASRPQDRQFILSSKKLLLSDSGFYLCAWSVPGYLSYEQYFGPGTRLTVT.

The chain uses TRBV4-3 and TRBJ2-1, with D unresolved. The length of the CDR3 is 15 residues. V lost 0 bases, J lost 3 bases, and 9 bases lay in between. The germline V gene encodes CDR1 LGHNA and CDR2 YSLEER. CDR3 sequence (DNA): TGCGCCAGCAGCCAAGATGAGAGGTTCTACAATGAGCAGTTCTTC. Amino acids: CASSQDERFYNEQFF.

The V gene is TRBV7-2, the J gene TRBJ2-2; D may be TRBD2 (5 bases). CDR3 size: 16 residues. Trimming stripped 3 bases from V and 4 bases from J, with 15 bases between. Per germline, CDR1 SGHTA and CDR2 FQGNSA. DNA for the CDR3: TGTGCCAGCAGCTTTTTCCTCGGACTGACCACCGGGGAGCTGTTTTTT. It specifies CASSFFLGLTTGELFF.

V gene TRBV2 combines with J gene TRBJ1-1; maybe TRBD1 (6 bases). Germline CDR1 and CDR2: SNHLY and FYNNEI. Between the trimmed V and J ends, which lost 5 bases and 6 bases, there was a span of 16 bases. The CDR3 is 14 residues long. The CDR3 region is CASSPPTGIAEAFF. CDR3 bases: TGTGCCAGCAGTCCTCCCACAGGGATCGCTGAAGCTTTCTTT.

The chain couples TRBV6-5 to TRBJ1-2; a possible D gene is TRBD1 (6 bases). Germline V gene data show CDR1 as MNHEY and CDR2 as SVGAGI. The CDR3 consists of 15 residues. The germline V and J ends were trimmed by 6 bases and 8 bases, with 22 bases remaining between them. The CDR3: CASRLTPLGAGGYTF. Here the CDR3 DNA reads TGTGCCAGCAGACTTACACCTCTGGGGGCGGGAGGCTACACCTTC.

This clone is a singleton in its sample. J is TRBJ2-7 and V is TRBV4-2; weak D call: TRBD2 (5 bases). This CDR3 contains 18 residues. V lost 0 bases, J lost 0 bases, and 18 bases lay in between. Germline V CDR1 and CDR2: LGHNA, YNFKEQ. The DNA for the CDR3 is TGTGCCAGCAGCCAAGACCGTGGAACTACGGGAAGCTCCTACGAGCAGTACTTC. Amino acid sequence: CASSQDRGTTGSSYEQYF.

This clone was found once. The J gene is TRBJ2-5, the V gene TRBV9, with 7 positions matching TRBD2. The end of the DNA is better explained by TRBJ2-7, so the J call may be wrong. Looked up from germline, CDR1 is SGDLS and CDR2 is YYNGEE. The CDR3 loop spans 15 amino acids. The CDR3 region is CASSVSSGKNYEQYF. The DNA of the CDR3 is TGTGCCAGCAGCGTTTCCAGCGGGAAGAACTACGAGCAGTACTTC.

The gene calls are TRBV11-2 and TRBJ2-7; D possibly corresponds to TRBD1 (5 bases). V lost 1 base to trimming and J lost 0 bases, with 10 bases between them. The CDR3 is made up of 15 amino acids. From germline, CDR1 is SGHAT and CDR2 FQNNGV. CDR3 in amino acids: CASSLVGVSSYEQYF. Written as DNA, the CDR3 is TGTGCCAGCAGCTTAGTAGGGGTCAGCTCCTACGAGCAGTACTTC. Full variable domain (missing parts from reference TRBV11-2 and TRBJ2-7): EAGVAQSPRYKIIEKRQSVAFWCNPISGHATLYWYQQILGQGPKLLIQFQNNGVVDDSQLPKDRFSAERLKGVDSTLKIQPAKLEDSAVYLCASSLVGVSSYEQYFGPGTRLTVT.

The chain combines TRBV25-1 with TRBJ1-5; possibly TRBD1 for D (6 bases). This CDR3 is 13 amino acids long. Germline V gene lookup returns CDR1 MGHDK and CDR2 SYGVNS. The germline V and J ends were trimmed by 4 bases and 7 bases, with 11 bases remaining between them. The CDR3 here is CASSGGARQPQHF. In DNA, the CDR3 is TGTGCCAGCAGTGGGGGGGCAAGGCAGCCCCAGCATTTT.

The gene calls are TRBV4-1 and TRBJ1-6, with D possibly being TRBD1 (5 bases). Germline V gene lookup returns CDR1 MGHRA and CDR2 YSYEKL. The CDR3 loop spans 17 amino acids. V was clipped by 4 bases and J by 10 bases, with 23 bases between them. CDR3 amino acids: CASSPPPVVQGGSPLHF. CDR3 nucleotide sequence: TGCGCCAGCAGCCCCCCCCCGGTAGTCCAGGGCGGATCACCCCTCCACTTT.

CDR3 protein: CSVEVQDTYGYTF. CDR3 sequence (DNA): TGCAGCGTTGAAGTTCAGGACACCTATGGCTACACCTTC. The rearrangement uses TRBV29-1 and TRBJ1-2, with D perhaps TRBD1 (5 bases). Germline lookup yields CDR1 SQVTM and CDR2 ANQGSEA. CDR3 size: 13 residues. V lost 1 base to trimming and J lost 4 bases, with 10 bases between them.

V and J are TRBV7-2 and TRBJ2-3, with D possibly TRBD1 on 6 matching bases. V was trimmed by 5 bases and J by 7 bases, leaving 10 bases between them. The CDR3 is made up of 12 amino acids. CDR1 and CDR2 from the germline V gene are SGHTA and FQGNSA. CDR3 sequence (DNA): TGTGCCAGCAGCGTTACAGGGTATACGCAGTATTTT. Its protein is CASSVTGYTQYF.

The chain couples TRBV25-1 to TRBJ1-1; a weak D match, TRBD1 (5 bases). Deletions cut 0 bases from V and 6 bases from J, with 17 bases between. The CDR3 length is 16 residues. Germline lookup yields CDR1 MGHDK and CDR2 SYGVNS. The CDR3 region is CASSEYKRGSASEAFF. For the CDR3, the DNA is TGTGCCAGCAGTGAATATAAGCGGGGGTCAGCATCTGAAGCTTTCTTT.

The CDR3 nucleotides read TGTGCCAGCAGCTTGGACCGCCCAAACTATGGCTACACCTTC. Its protein product is CASSLDRPNYGYTF. The V and J genes are TRBV5-4 and TRBJ1-2; D uncertain. CDR1 and CDR2 from the germline V gene are SGHNT and YYREEE (reference sequence). V lost 0 bases and J 2 bases, leaving 8 bases between the germline ends. The CDR3 consists of 14 residues. The full variable domain, its missing parts supplied by reference TRBV5-4 and TRBJ1-2, is ETGVTQSPTHLIKTRGQQVTLRCSSQSGHNTVSWYQQALGQGPQFIFQYYREEENGRGNFPPRFSGLQFPNYSSELNVNALELDDSALYLCASSLDRPNYGYTFGSGTRLTVV.

The V and J genes are TRBV10-3 and TRBJ2-7; 7 bases are a match to TRBD2. Germline V gene data show CDR1 as ENHRY and CDR2 as SYGVKD. Germline trimming cut 6 bases from V and 4 bases from J; bases unmatched to any gene: 6. The CDR3 runs 13 residues. CDR3 residues: CAIRGTNLYEQYF. CDR3 sequence (DNA): TGTGCCATCAGGGGGACTAACTTGTACGAGCAGTACTTC.